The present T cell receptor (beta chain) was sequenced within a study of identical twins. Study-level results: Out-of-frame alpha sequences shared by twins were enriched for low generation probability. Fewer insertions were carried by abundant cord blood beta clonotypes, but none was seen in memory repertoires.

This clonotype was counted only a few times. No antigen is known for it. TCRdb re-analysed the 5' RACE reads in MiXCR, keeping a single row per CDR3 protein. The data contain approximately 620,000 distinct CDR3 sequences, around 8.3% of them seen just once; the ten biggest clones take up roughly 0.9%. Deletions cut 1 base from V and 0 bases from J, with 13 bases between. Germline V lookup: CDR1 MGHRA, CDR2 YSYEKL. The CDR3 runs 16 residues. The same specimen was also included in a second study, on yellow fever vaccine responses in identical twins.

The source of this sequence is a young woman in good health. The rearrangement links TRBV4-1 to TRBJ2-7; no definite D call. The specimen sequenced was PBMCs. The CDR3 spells CASSQVVTKSSYEQYF. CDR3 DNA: TGCGCCAGCAGCCAAGTAGTGACCAAAAGCTCCTACGAGCAGTACTTC.